The rows below give T cell receptor beta chains drawn from one sample of a study of cytomegalovirus exposure and HLA in healthy donors. Sequencing used immunoSEQ multiplex PCR; TCRdb keeps in-frame clones, though not all of them. The data contain under 150,000 clones, 55% to 65% of them singletons. Sequencing input: PBMCs. These receptors were taken from a man aged 40-49 years in good health and CMV-seropositive. Both conserved end residues are part of each CDR3. Fields, in order: clone size, V gene, D gene, J gene, CDR3 protein, CDR3 DNA. A D gene is named only where the DNA matches it firmly. The listing skips clone size in some rows; elsewhere it reads once, few, many or a size class.

>.|TRBV13|.|TRBJ2-7
CASSPLSRHEQYF
TGTGCCAGCAGCCCTCTCTCGCGGCACGAGCAGTACTTC
>.|TRBV19|TRBD1|TRBJ1-1
CASSQTGRTEAFF
TGTGCCAGTAGTCAGACAGGGCGCACTGAAGCTTTCTTT
>.|TRBV7-2|.|TRBJ1-2
CASSSQTGYGYTF
TGTGCCAGCAGCTCGCAAACAGGGTACGGCTACACCTTC
>.|TRBV29-1|TRBD1|TRBJ1-1
CSVQRDRVSTEAFF
TGCAGCGTTCAACGGGACAGGGTAAGCACTGAAGCTTTCTTT
>.|TRBV18|TRBD1|TRBJ2-5
CASSPQPTGNGETQYF
TGTGCCAGCTCACCACAACCGACAGGGAATGGAGAGACCCAGTACTTC
>.|TRBV6-5|TRBD1|TRBJ2-7
CASTLTGSSYEQYF
TGTGCCAGCACCCTGACAGGGAGCTCCTACGAGCAGTACTTC
>.|TRBV27|TRBD2|TRBJ2-4
CASKSGRAGIQYF
TGTGCCAGCAAAAGCGGGAGGGCCGGCATTCAGTACTTC
>.|TRBV19|.|TRBJ2-3
CASRAGGGTDTQYF
TGTGCCAGTAGGGCTGGCGGGGGCACAGATACGCAGTATTTT
>.|TRBV6-1|.|TRBJ1-1
CASSRRQVNTEAFF
TGTGCCAGCAGTCGTAGACAGGTGAACACTGAAGCTTTCTTT
>.|TRBV19|.|TRBJ1-5
CASSRGLSPNQPQHF
TGTGCCAGTAGTAGAGGACTTTCCCCCAATCAGCCCCAGCATTTT
>.|TRBV6-5|TRBD1|TRBJ1-2
CASSYSLAGGGYTF
TGTGCCAGCAGTTACTCCCTCGCAGGGGGTGGCTACACCTTC
>.|TRBV19|TRBD2|TRBJ2-3
CASSRGPASGGTDTQYF
TGTGCCAGTAGCCGGGGTCCGGCTAGCGGGGGCACAGATACGCAGTATTTT
>.|TRBV18|TRBD1|TRBJ2-7
CASNPIPGQFYEQYF
TGTGCCAGCAATCCTATTCCGGGACAGTTCTACGAGCAGTACTTC
>.|TRBV5-1|.|TRBJ1-5
CASSLGQEGQPQHF
TGCGCCAGCAGCTTAGGACAAGAAGGGCAGCCCCAGCATTTT
>.|TRBV10-1|.|TRBJ1-3
CASSDDSSGNTIYF
TGCGCCAGCAGTGATGACAGCTCTGGAAACACCATATATTTT
>once|TRBV7-3|.|TRBJ2-3
CASSLPGSTDTQYF
TGTGCCAGCAGCTTACCAGGGAGCACAGATACGCAGTATTTT
>.|TRBV15|.|TRBJ1-4
CATGGRNEKLFF
TGTGCCACCGGAGGGCGAAATGAAAAACTGTTTTTT
>.|TRBV6-5|.|TRBJ1-5
CASSGVWGGDQPQHF
TGTGCCAGCAGTGGGGTGTGGGGGGGGGATCAGCCCCAGCATTTT
>few|TRBV7-9|.|TRBJ2-1
CASSLVPTSRNEQFF
TGTGCCAGCAGCTTAGTTCCGACTAGTCGCAATGAGCAGTTCTTC
>.|TRBV25-1|TRBD1|TRBJ2-5
CASSGTDRALETQYF
TGTGCCAGCAGTGGGACGGACAGGGCCTTGGAGACCCAGTACTTC
>.|TRBV30|.|TRBJ2-7
CAWDRDSSYEQYF
TGTGCCTGGGACCGGGACTCCTCCTACGAGCAGTACTTC
>.|TRBV6-5|.|TRBJ2-7
CASGGDGGREQYF
TGTGCCAGCGGAGGGGACGGGGGTCGCGAGCAGTACTTC
>.|TRBV7-2|TRBD1|TRBJ2-7
CASSFSGTGAYEQYF
TGTGCCAGCAGCTTCTCCGGGACAGGAGCCTACGAGCAGTACTTC
>few|TRBV6-1|.|TRBJ1-2
CASGVQGSNYGYTF
TGTGCCAGCGGGGTTCAGGGGTCTAACTATGGCTACACCTTC
>.|TRBV5-1|TRBD1|TRBJ2-7
CASSLLGQNLYEQYF
TGCGCCAGCAGCTTATTGGGACAGAACCTCTACGAGCAGTACTTC
>.|TRBV15|TRBD2|TRBJ2-1
CATSRDPGLAGNEQFF
TGTGCCACCAGCAGAGATCCCGGACTAGCGGGGAATGAGCAGTTCTTC
>few|TRBV6-5|.|TRBJ1-2
CASSYGQDYGYTF
TGTGCCAGCAGTTACGGGCAGGACTATGGCTACACCTTC
>.|TRBV28|.|TRBJ1-2
CASSLRNYGYTF
TGTGCCAGCAGCTTGAGGAACTATGGCTACACCTTC
>.|TRBV7-9|.|TRBJ1-1
CASSLFGSTEAFF
TGTGCCAGCAGCCTCTTCGGGTCCACTGAAGCTTTCTTT
>.|TRBV10-3|TRBD2|TRBJ2-4
CAISDGTSGNIQYF
TGTGCCATCAGTGACGGAACTAGCGGAAACATTCAGTACTTC
>.|TRBV7-9|.|TRBJ2-2
CASSPKDLGAGELFF
TGTGCCAGCAGTCCCAAGGACCTCGGGGCCGGGGAGCTGTTTTTT
>.|TRBV6-5|.|TRBJ1-1
CASSYLDGSNTEAFF
TGTGCCAGCAGTTACCTCGACGGGAGTAACACTGAAGCTTTCTTT
>.|TRBV27|TRBD2|TRBJ2-1
CASIRLAGGRNEQFF
TGTGCCAGCATCCGACTAGCGGGGGGGCGTAATGAGCAGTTCTTC
>once|TRBV6-5|.|TRBJ1-1
CASSYSIVQDTEAFF
TGTGCCAGCAGTTACTCGATAGTGCAAGACACTGAAGCTTTCTTT
>few|TRBV18|.|TRBJ1-1
CASSPEDSEAFF
TGTGCCAGCTCTCCCGAAGACTCTGAAGCTTTCTTT
>few|TRBV25-1|.|TRBJ1-4
CASSELGVATNEKLFF
TGTGCCAGCAGTGAACTTGGTGTAGCAACTAATGAAAAACTGTTTTTT
>.|TRBV7-8|.|TRBJ2-6
CASSLGSTGANVLTF
TGTGCCAGCAGCTTAGGGTCTACTGGGGCCAACGTCCTGACTTTC
>.|TRBV6-1|.|TRBJ1-1
CASSGGRAGGTEAFF
TGTGCCAGCAGTGGAGGGAGAGCGGGCGGAACTGAAGCTTTCTTT
>.|TRBV5-1|.|TRBJ2-1
CASSLEALAISYNEQFF
TGCGCCAGCAGCTTGGAAGCGCTAGCTATATCCTACAATGAGCAGTTCTTC
>.|TRBV28|TRBD1|TRBJ1-2
CASSFRDRADYGYTF
TGTGCCAGCAGTTTTAGGGACAGGGCGGACTATGGCTACACCTTC
>few|TRBV27|.|TRBJ2-7
CASSLQGRSYYEQYF
TGTGCCAGCAGTTTACAGGGGCGAAGCTACTACGAGCAGTACTTC
>medium-sized|TRBV5-6|TRBD1|TRBJ2-1
CASSLVGDRASSEQFF
TGTGCCAGCAGCTTGGTGGGGGACAGAGCATCTTCTGAGCAGTTCTTC
>.|TRBV9|TRBD1|TRBJ1-4
CASSYSGGPGEKLFF
TGTGCCAGCAGCTATTCAGGGGGGCCCGGTGAAAAACTGTTTTTT
>.|TRBV6-6|.|TRBJ1-4
CASSRGVIGEKLFF
TGTGCCAGCAGTCGCGGGGTGATCGGCGAAAAACTGTTTTTT
>.|TRBV5-4|.|TRBJ2-7
CASSLDRGGEQYF
TGTGCCAGCAGCTTGGACAGAGGGGGCGAGCAGTACTTC
>few|TRBV5-4|.|TRBJ2-5
CASSRGTQETQYF
TGTGCCAGCAGCAGGGGCACACAAGAGACCCAGTACTTC
>.|TRBV11-1|TRBD1|TRBJ2-6
CASSLDRGGANVLTF
TGTGCCAGCAGCCTAGACAGGGGTGGGGCCAACGTCCTGACTTTC
>.|TRBV18|.|TRBJ2-7
CASSPYDRISYEQYF
TGTGCCAGCTCGCCGTACGACAGAATCTCCTACGAGCAGTACTTC
>.|TRBV7-8|.|TRBJ1-6
CASSLMGAGDLLSLHF
TGTGCCAGCAGCTTAATGGGCGCAGGGGACCTTTTGTCCCTCCACTTT
>.|TRBV19|.|TRBJ2-7
CASSIDVAGGPGSDEQYF
TGTGCCAGTAGTATAGACGTAGCCGGCGGACCAGGGTCTGACGAGCAGTACTTC